This TCR beta chain was found in a study of OX40 agonist ivuxolimab in advanced cancers. CDR3 length equals 15 residues. Trimming took 0 bases from V and 7 from J, leaving 12 bases between them. CDR1 is LNHDA and CDR2 is SQIVND in the germline V gene (reference sequence). Sequenced by immunoSEQ multiplex PCR; TCRdb stores in-frame clones only, minus some. In the table there are approximately 84,000 clones, 84% of which are singletons. V is TRBV19 and J is TRBJ1-4; D unresolved. This sequence originates from an adult with an advanced solid tumor such as melanoma, head and neck, liver or kidney cancer. Material: CD4+ or CD8+ T cells sorted from blood, obtained in a trial of the OX40 agonist ivuxolimab. The CDR3 loop reads CASSIDNQWSEKLFF. The CDR3, as DNA: TGTGCCAGTAGTATAGATAACCAGTGGAGTGAAAAACTGTTTTTT. Looking up the rest from reference TRBV19 and TRBJ1-4 gives the full variable domain: DGGITQSPKYLFRKEGQNVTLSCEQNLNHDAMYWYRQDPGQGLRLIYYSQIVNDFQKGDIAEGYSVSREKKESFPLTVTSAQKNPTAFYLCASSIDNQWSEKLFFGSGTQLSVL.